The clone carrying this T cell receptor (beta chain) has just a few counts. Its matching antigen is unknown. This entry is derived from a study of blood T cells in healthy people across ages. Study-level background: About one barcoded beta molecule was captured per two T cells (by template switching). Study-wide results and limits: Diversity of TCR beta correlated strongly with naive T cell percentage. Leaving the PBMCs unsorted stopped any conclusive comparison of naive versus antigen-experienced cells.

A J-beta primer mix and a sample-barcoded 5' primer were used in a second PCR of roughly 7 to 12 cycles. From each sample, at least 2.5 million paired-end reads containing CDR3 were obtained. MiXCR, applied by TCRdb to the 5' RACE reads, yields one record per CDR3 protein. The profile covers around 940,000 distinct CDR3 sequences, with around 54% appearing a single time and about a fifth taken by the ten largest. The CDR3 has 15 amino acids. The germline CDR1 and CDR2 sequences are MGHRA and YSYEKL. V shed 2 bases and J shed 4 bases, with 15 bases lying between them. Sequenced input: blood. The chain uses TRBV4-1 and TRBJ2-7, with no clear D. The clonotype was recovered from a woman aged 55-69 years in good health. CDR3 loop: CASSQFTPIQYEQYF. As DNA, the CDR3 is TGCGCCAGCAGCCAATTTACACCTATACAATACGAGCAGTACTTC.